The clone carrying this T cell receptor beta chain showed up many times. V lost 4 bases to trimming and J lost 6 bases; unmatched junction nucleotides: 5. Germline V gene lookup returns CDR1 LGHDT and CDR2 YNNKEL (reference sequence). The CDR3 runs to 13 residues. Noted time point: patch test 3, about 24 weeks after DPC sensitization. Regarding treatment: therapeutic diphenylcyclopropenone sensitization with weekly scalp DPC. TCRdb called the RACE reads again in MiXCR, with one record for every CDR3 protein. Of approximately 30,000 distinct CDR3 sequences listed, 5.8% were seen once; the top ten hold around 6%. These data come from a study of human T cells and chemical hapten exposure. Study context: Donors were sensitized with 2% DPC on the upper inner arm.

This sequence joins TRBV3-1 and TRBJ2-7; 8 bases fit TRBD1. Material: whole blood, obtained in connection with sensitization to the hapten diphenylcyclopropenone (DPC). The TCR originated in a man between 25 and 39 years old with alopecia areata. Some clones in this sample may be carry-over from other donors' samples. The CDR3 is CASSLGTGGEQYF. The CDR3 nucleotides read TGTGCCAGCAGCCTGGGGACAGGCGGCGAGCAGTACTTC.